These 13 T cell receptor beta chains were all obtained from the same sample, sequenced in a study of regulatory T cells in long-lasting Graves disease. Construction of TCR beta libraries relied on iRepertoire HTBI primers and on Arm-PCR targeting CDR3 regions. Each CDR3 protein is one row after TCRdb ran MiXCR on the multiplex PCR reads. The data hold around 400,000 distinct CDR3 sequences, with roughly 25% observed a single time. Time point meaning: persistent/refractory GD, antithyroid drugs over 5 years with positive TRAb. Extracted PBMC RNA gave rise to the TCR library. The sequences come from peripheral blood mononuclear cells (PBMCs), collected when the disease was refractory, from a patient treated with antithyroid drugs. Source of these receptors: a woman aged 40-49 years with Graves disease.

The chain employs TRBV5-1 and TRBJ2-2; TRBD2 is a possible D gene (6 bases). The length of the CDR3 is 15 residues. Looked up from germline, CDR1 is SGHRS and CDR2 is YFSETQ. The ends were cut back, 0 bases at V and 6 bases at J, with 12 bases in the middle. The CDR3: CASSLAPGVSGELFF. Here the CDR3 DNA reads TGCGCCAGCAGCTTGGCACCGGGGGTTTCCGGGGAGCTGTTTTTT.

In its sample, this clonotype was seen a few times. The genes are TRBV5-4 and TRBJ2-5, with D possibly TRBD2 on 6 matching bases. The CDR3 has 12 amino acids. Trimming cost V 0 bases and J 9 bases, with 9 bases left between them. The germline gives CDR1 SGHNT, CDR2 YYREEE (reference sequence). The CDR3 DNA reads as TGTGCCAGCAGCTTGGATGGAGGGGCCCAGTACTTC. This codes for CASSLDGGAQYF.

In this sample, this clonotype turned up many times. The chain is built from TRBV10-1 and TRBJ2-5, with a weak D call TRBD2 (6 bases). Germline CDR1 and CDR2: WNHNN and SYGVQD (reference sequence). Trimming left V 3 bases short and J 10 bases short, with 12 bases between. The CDR3 covers 12 residues. The CDR3 coding sequence is TGCGCCAGCAGTGACCCCGGAGGGAGCCAGTACTTC. Translation gives CASSDPGGSQYF.

This clonotype was counted ten times or more. The chain links TRBV12-3 or TRBV12-4 to TRBJ1-1; D call uncertain. This CDR3 is built from 14 residues. The V end was cut by 6 bases, the J end by 0 bases, with 11 bases between. The DNA of the CDR3 is TGTGCCAGCAGCTTGAGGGTCTTGAACACTGAAGCTTTCTTT. This sequence encodes CASSLRVLNTEAFF.

At least ten counts were recorded for this clonotype. This chain joins TRBV12-3 or TRBV12-4 and TRBJ1-6; D gene ambiguous. The CDR3 consists of 11 residues. Trimming left V 6 bases short and J 14 bases short, with 11 bases between. The CDR3, as DNA: TGTGCCAGCAGCCTCAATGAGGCCCTCCACTTT. Translation: CASSLNEALHF.

This clonotype has ten or more counts. The rearrangement links TRBV11-2 to TRBJ1-1; possible D gene TRBD1, 6 bases. The CDR3 length is 10 residues. V was cut by 8 bases and J by 11 bases, with 12 bases left in between. In germline, CDR1 is SGHAT, CDR2 FQNNGV. DNA of the CDR3: TGTGCCAGCGGCACAGGGAGGGCTTTCTTT. Its protein is CASGTGRAFF.

The rearrangement joins TRBV18 to TRBJ1-4, with D hard to call. Trimming removed 0 bases from V and 4 bases from J, with 12 bases in between. CDR3 length: 16 residues. From germline, CDR1 is KGHSH and CDR2 LQKENI. The CDR3: CASSPPASSYNEKLFF. The CDR3 region has the DNA TGTGCCAGCTCACCACCGGCATCGTCTTATAATGAAAAACTGTTTTTT.

With regard to this clonotype: The likely explanation is a read error, given a far larger clone one base away. V is TRBV14 and J is TRBJ1-1; D ambiguous. Trimming removed 4 bases at V and 1 base at J, with 7 bases between. The CDR3 consists of 13 residues. Germline V lookup: CDR1 SGHDN, CDR2 FVKESK. The CDR3 sequence is CASSPKRNTEAFF. Here the CDR3 DNA reads TGTGCCAGCAGCCCAAAGAGGAACACTGAAGCTTTCTTT.

This clonotype was found many times. The CDR3 region is CASSPLGGWNTEAFF. The CDR3, as DNA: TGTGCCAGCAGCCCCCTTGGCGGATGGAACACTGAAGCTTTCTTT. The genes are TRBV11-2 and TRBJ1-1; D is ambiguous. The CDR3 has 15 amino acids. V lost 5 bases to trimming and J lost 1 base, with 14 bases between them. Germline CDR1 and CDR2: SGHAT and FQNNGV.

The rearrangement uses TRBV28 and TRBJ2-3; D is undetermined. This CDR3 has 15 amino acids. The V end was cut by 2 bases, the J end by 3 bases, with 12 bases between. CDR1 is MDHEN, CDR2 SYDVKM, per germline. CDR3 protein: CASSLMATLTDTQYF. CDR3 DNA sequence: TGTGCCAGCAGTTTAATGGCAACCTTGACAGATACGCAGTATTTT. Full variable domain (rest looked up from reference TRBV28 and TRBJ2-3): DVKVTQSSRYLVKRTGEKVFLECVQDMDHENMFWYRQDPGLGLRLIYFSYDVKMKEKGDIPEGYSVSREKKERFSLILESASTNQTSMYLCASSLMATLTDTQYFGPGTRLTVL.

The V gene is TRBV20-1, the J gene TRBJ1-2, with D perhaps TRBD1 (6 bases). V was cut by 1 base and J by 7 bases, with 22 bases left in between. This CDR3 region has 16 residues. Germline lookup yields CDR1 DFQATT and CDR2 SNEGSKA (reference sequence). The CDR3 protein is CSARGVQGTSSRGYTF. CDR3 bases: TGCAGTGCTAGAGGCGTCCAGGGGACCTCATCCCGTGGCTACACCTTC.

V usage is TRBV20-1 and J usage is TRBJ1-6; TRBD1 matches at 12 bases. V trimming: 6 bases; J trimming: 10 bases; junction bases outside the gene matches: 4. CDR1 and CDR2 from the germline V gene are DFQATT and SNEGSKA (reference sequence). The CDR3 totals 13 residues. The CDR3 sequence: CSATGTGGSPLHF. As DNA, the CDR3 is TGCAGTGCAACAGGGACAGGGGGCTCACCCCTCCACTTT.

On this clonotype: Since a much larger clone is just one base distant, this may be a read error. A read error is likely, as this CDR3 ends without the conserved phenylalanine or tryptophan. The chain couples TRBV28 to TRBJ1-1; D is possibly TRBD1 (6 bases). CDR1 MDHEN and CDR2 SYDVKM come from the germline V gene. Trimming took 7 bases from V and 0 from J, leaving 12 bases between them. CDR3 length: 14 residues. The CDR3 DNA is TGTGCCAGCACCGAGGGGGTCATGAACACTGAAGCTTTCCTT. It codes for CASTEGVMNTEAFL.